The 17 T cell receptor beta chains in this list originate from one sample, sequenced in a study of T cells in Graves' hyperthyroidism and ophthalmopathy. From RNA transcripts, TCR beta CDR3 regions were amplified. HTBI primers were employed in a first-round RT-PCR of the TCR CDR3. TCRdb recomputed calls from the multiplex PCR reads with MiXCR, one row per CDR3 protein. This sample has approximately 410,000 distinct CDR3 sequences, with around 15% found just once. Sequencing used blood. The receptors shown here come from a young woman with Graves' hyperthyroidism.

This chain's CDR3 is CASSQGREGTEAFF. DNA of the CDR3: TGCGCCAGCAGCCAAGGTCGGGAGGGCACTGAAGCTTTCTTT. The chain links TRBV4-1 to TRBJ1-1, with D hard to call. V gave up 1 base and J gave up 4 bases, with 10 bases separating them. The CDR3 loop spans 14 amino acids. Germline assignment: CDR1 MGHRA and CDR2 YSYEKL.

This clonotype came up a few times. This sequence joins TRBV5-1 and TRBJ1-1; 8 bases are shared with TRBD1. Germline V gives CDR1 SGHRS, CDR2 YFSETQ. The CDR3 is made up of 15 amino acids. V was pared by 0 bases and J by 5 bases, with 6 bases of the junction left unmatched. This CDR3 reads CASSLGQGPWTEAFF. The DNA of the CDR3 is TGCGCCAGCAGCTTGGGACAGGGGCCGTGGACTGAAGCTTTCTTT.

This clonotype appeared many times. The V and J genes are TRBV5-1 and TRBJ1-2; D is perhaps TRBD1 (5 bases). The CDR3 consists of 16 residues. In germline, CDR1 is SGHRS, CDR2 YFSETQ. Deletions cut 4 bases from V and 2 bases from J, with 18 bases between. CDR3 residues: CASSMGRGGRNYGYTF. For the CDR3, the DNA is TGCGCCAGCAGCATGGGGAGGGGTGGAAGGAACTATGGCTACACCTTC.

DNA of the CDR3: TGTGCCAGCAGTTTAGAAGTCTCTGGAAACACCATATATTTT. This encodes CASSLEVSGNTIYF. V and J are TRBV28 and TRBJ1-3; D is unresolved. Germline assignment: CDR1 MDHEN and CDR2 SYDVKM. V was cut by 2 bases and J by 0 bases, with 5 bases left in between. The CDR3 totals 14 residues.

The V and J genes are TRBV9 and TRBJ2-7; 12 positions agree with TRBD2. The CDR3 covers 18 residues. The junction had 11 bases not matched to a gene; V was cut back by 0 bases and J by 4 bases. Germline CDR1 and CDR2: SGDLS and YYNGEE. The CDR3 reads CASSVGLSSGRVTYEQYF. As DNA, the CDR3 is TGTGCCAGCAGCGTAGGTCTTTCTAGCGGGAGGGTAACGTACGAGCAGTACTTC.

The rearrangement joins TRBV6-1 to TRBJ1-1; 7 bases line up with TRBD1. Germline CDR1 and CDR2: MNHNS and SASEGT. This CDR3 is 14 amino acids long. V was pared by 7 bases and J by 4 bases, with 9 bases of the junction left unmatched. Here the CDR3 DNA reads TGTGCCAGCAACAACAGGGGCTTACGCACTGAAGCTTTCTTT. It encodes CASNNRGLRTEAFF.

In this sample, this clonotype turned up many times. The chain links TRBV7-3 to TRBJ2-3, with 9 bases lining up with TRBD1. J gave up 2 bases and V 5 bases, and 11 bases lay outside the gene matches. CDR3 length: 17 residues. CDR1 SGHTA and CDR2 FQGTGA come from the germline V gene. The CDR3: CASSPTNRGRTTDTQYF. In DNA form, the CDR3 reads TGTGCCAGCAGCCCGACAAACAGGGGGCGTACCACAGATACGCAGTATTTT.

This clonotype was recorded at least ten times. The chain has TRBV3-1 and TRBJ2-7; D is unresolved. The CDR3 runs 12 residues. Germline V gene data show CDR1 as LGHDT and CDR2 as YNNKEL (reference sequence). Deletions cut 1 base from V and 6 bases from J, with 7 bases between. The CDR3 is CASSQGWGEQYF. CDR3 coding DNA: TGTGCCAGCAGCCAAGGATGGGGCGAGCAGTACTTC.

This clonotype was observed a few times. V is TRBV5-1 and J is TRBJ1-1; TRBD1 might be the D (6 bases). CDR3 length: 14 amino acids. V lost 5 bases, J lost 1 base, and 12 bases lay in between. CDR1 SGHRS and CDR2 YFSETQ come from the germline V gene. The CDR3 DNA follows: TGCGCCAGCAGATCGCCCAGGGGGAACACTGAAGCTTTCTTT. It specifies CASRSPRGNTEAFF.

This clonotype was observed at least ten times. The chain links TRBV10-3 to TRBJ2-1; D unclear. The CDR3 extends over 12 amino acids. V shed 5 bases and J shed 6 bases, with 8 bases lying between them. CDR1 and CDR2 from the germline V gene are ENHRY and SYGVKD. The CDR3 region is CAISQDGNEQFF. CDR3 DNA sequence: TGTGCCATCAGTCAGGACGGCAATGAGCAGTTCTTC.

This clonotype has at least ten counts. The J gene is TRBJ2-1, the V gene TRBV2; D unresolved. CDR1 and CDR2 (germline): SNHLY, FYNNEI. The CDR3 runs to 12 residues. The ends were cut back, 4 bases at V and 5 bases at J, with 6 bases in the middle. In nucleotides, the CDR3 is TGTGCCAGCAGTGTTCCGGACAATGAGCAGTTCTTC. Protein sequence: CASSVPDNEQFF. Drawing the rest from reference TRBV2 and TRBJ2-1, the complete variable domain is EPEVTQTPSHQVTQMGQEVILRCVPISNHLYFYWYRQILGQKVEFLVSFYNNEISEKSEIFDDQFSVERPDGSNFTLKIRSTKLEDSAMYFCASSVPDNEQFFGPGTRLTVL.

The V call is TRBV10-2, the J call TRBJ2-7, with 9 bases fitting TRBD2. The germline gives CDR1 WSHSY, CDR2 SAAADI. The CDR3 contains 19 residues. Germline trimming cut 0 bases from V and 2 bases from J; bases unmatched to any gene: 14. The CDR3 here is CASSESWVGPSGDTYEQYF. CDR3 DNA: TGCGCCAGCAGTGAGTCGTGGGTGGGCCCTAGCGGGGATACCTACGAGCAGTACTTC.

This clonotype appeared many times. This chain links TRBV5-5 with TRBJ2-5; 8 bases fit TRBD2. The trim removed 2 bases at V and 4 bases at J, leaving 13 bases unmatched. The V gene's germline CDR1 is SGHKS and CDR2 YYEKEE (reference sequence). The CDR3 sequence is 17 residues long. The CDR3 here is CASSLGLARDVRETQYF. As DNA, the CDR3 is TGTGCCAGCAGCTTAGGACTAGCAAGGGACGTCAGAGAGACCCAGTACTTC.

The sample holds many counts of this clonotype. The chain uses TRBV3-1 and TRBJ1-1; 7 bases fit TRBD1. The J segment lost 7 bases and the V segment lost 5 bases, leaving 7 bases of the junction unmatched. Germline-derived CDR1 and CDR2 are LGHDT and YNNKEL (reference sequence). The CDR3 is 13 residues long. CDR3 region: CASSETGSHEAFF. CDR3 sequence (DNA): TGTGCCAGCAGCGAGACAGGGTCCCATGAAGCTTTCTTT.

This clonotype was counted only a few times. V usage is TRBV27 and J usage is TRBJ1-4, with 8 positions matching TRBD1. V shed 6 bases and J 5 bases; nucleotides not matched to a gene: 8. The CDR3 runs 15 residues. Germline V gene data show CDR1 as MNHEY and CDR2 as SMNVEV (reference sequence). In DNA, the CDR3 is TGTGCCAGCAGGGCAGGGGGCTCGGGAAATGAAAAACTGTTTTTT. Encoded protein: CASRAGGSGNEKLFF. The full variable domain, completed using reference TRBV27 and TRBJ1-4, is EAQVTQNPRYLITVTGKKLTVTCSQNMNHEYMSWYRQDPGLGLRQIYYSMNVEVTDKGDVPEGYKVSRKEKRNFPLILESPSPNQTSLYFCASRAGGSGNEKLFFGSGTQLSVL.

In its sample, this clonotype was seen many times. This chain joins TRBV12-3 or TRBV12-4 and TRBJ2-7; 7 nucleotides agree with TRBD1. With 4 bases clipped from V and 5 bases from J, the junction kept 8 bases outside the gene matches. This CDR3 spans 14 amino acids. The CDR3 spells CASSSTTGSDEQYF. The CDR3 DNA sequence: TGTGCCAGCAGTTCAACGACAGGGTCGGACGAGCAGTACTTC.

This clonotype was observed at least ten times. The chain recombines TRBV27 with TRBJ1-5, with a weak D call TRBD1 (5 bases). CDR3 length: 14 residues. V was trimmed by 4 bases and J by 9 bases, leaving 16 bases between them. Germline V gives CDR1 MNHEY, CDR2 SMNVEV (reference sequence). CDR3 in DNA: TGTGCCAGCAGTTCCCGAGGACATTACCTGCCCCAGCATTTT. It specifies CASSSRGHYLPQHF.